This entry lists 31 T cell receptor beta chains sequenced from one sample in a study of T cells in Graves' hyperthyroidism and ophthalmopathy. What was amplified from RNA transcripts were TCR beta CDR3 regions. Initially, a first-round RT-PCR of the TCR CDR3 employed the HTBI primer set. TCRdb used MiXCR to reprocess the multiplex PCR reads, holding one entry per CDR3 protein. The sample holds about 500,000 distinct CDR3 sequences; 16% are singletons and the top ten take approximately 30%. The sequencing sample was made of blood. These receptors originate from a woman aged 25 to 39 with Graves' ophthalmopathy.

The table lists this clonotype with many counts. CDR3 sequence (DNA): TGTGCCAGCAGCCCGACAGGGTCCCACACAGATACGCAGTATTTT. Protein product: CASSPTGSHTDTQYF. This chain joins TRBV5-6 and TRBJ2-3; 7 nucleotides line up with TRBD1. Trimming removed 4 bases from V and 2 bases from J; junction bases left unmatched: 7. The germline CDR1 and CDR2 sequences are SGHDT and YYEEEE. The CDR3 has 15 amino acids.

This clonotype was picked up many times. The chain uses TRBV7-2 and TRBJ1-2, with D possibly TRBD1 on 5 matching bases. The CDR3 runs 14 residues. The V and J ends lost 5 bases and 6 bases respectively, with 16 bases between them. The V gene's germline CDR1 is SGHTA and CDR2 FQGNSA. CDR3 in DNA: TGTGCCAGCAGCCCAGTCGGGGGTGGTCATGGCTACACCTTC. Protein sequence: CASSPVGGGHGYTF.

This clonotype appeared many times. The chain employs TRBV6-2 or TRBV6-3 and TRBJ2-1; a weak D match, TRBD1 (5 bases). CDR1 and CDR2 (germline): MNHEY, SVGEGT. This CDR3 has 15 residues. The V and J ends lost 2 bases and 9 bases respectively, with 17 bases between them. CDR3 nucleotide sequence: TGTGCCAGCAGTTACGCCGGTGGGGCGTTAGTTGAGCAGTTCTTC. It is translated as CASSYAGGALVEQFF.

This clonotype was observed a handful of times. The chain has TRBV7-3 and TRBJ2-2, with D uncertain. Trimming took off 8 bases at V and 5 bases at J, with 18 bases between the two ends. Germline V gives CDR1 SGHTA, CDR2 FQGTGA. The CDR3 consists of 15 residues. CDR3 nucleotide sequence: TGTGCCAGCGCCGTAGGTCGGGTAGGGACCGGGGAGCTGTTTTTT. Translating it yields CASAVGRVGTGELFF. The full variable domain, rest sourced from reference TRBV7-3 and TRBJ2-2, is GAGVSQTPSNKVTEKGKYVELRCDPISGHTALYWYRQSLGQGPEFLIYFQGTGAADDSGLPNDRFFAVRPEGSVSTLKIQRTERGDSAVYLCASAVGRVGTGELFFGEGSRLTVL.

This clonotype was counted ten times or more. The chain carries TRBV9 and TRBJ2-7, with no clear D. This CDR3 region has 13 residues. Trimming removed 2 bases at V and 3 bases at J, with 9 bases between. The germline gives CDR1 SGDLS, CDR2 YYNGEE. In DNA, the CDR3 is TGTGCCAGCAGCGTCTCAGTGGACTACGAGCAGTACTTC. This codes for CASSVSVDYEQYF.

The chain has TRBV11-2 and TRBJ1-1; no firm D call. The CDR3 is made up of 15 amino acids. V lost 0 bases and J lost 7, with 15 bases in between. CDR1 SGHAT and CDR2 FQNNGV come from the germline V gene. The CDR3 DNA reads TGTGCCAGCAGCTTAGATTTTGGTACGCACAATGAAGCTTTCTTT. Its translation: CASSLDFGTHNEAFF.

In this sample, this clonotype turned up many times. This rearrangement joins TRBV7-2 to TRBJ2-7, with 10 bases identical to TRBD2. The J segment lost 5 bases and the V segment lost 1 base, leaving 8 bases of the junction unmatched. This CDR3 region has 16 residues. Per the germline V gene, CDR1 is SGHTA and CDR2 is FQGNSA. The CDR3 spells CASSLDGLAGVNEQYF. The CDR3 DNA sequence: TGTGCCAGCAGCTTAGATGGGCTAGCGGGAGTAAACGAGCAGTACTTC.

The J gene is TRBJ2-4, the V gene TRBV2; 10 nucleotides match TRBD2. The trim removed 6 bases at V and 8 bases at J, leaving 10 bases unmatched. CDR3 length: 15 residues. Germline V gene data show CDR1 as SNHLY and CDR2 as FYNNEI. CDR3 residues: CASRPGTSAWDIQYF. The CDR3 coding sequence is TGTGCCAGCAGACCAGGGACTAGCGCTTGGGACATTCAGTACTTC.

In its sample, this clonotype was seen many times. The chain couples TRBV28 to TRBJ1-5, with D unclear. The germline V gene has CDR1 MDHEN and CDR2 SYDVKM. The CDR3 spans 15 residues. Trimming removed 6 bases from V and 0 bases from J, with 12 bases in between. CDR3 residues: CASSPLSFSNQPQHF. DNA for the CDR3: TGTGCCAGCAGCCCTCTCTCCTTTAGCAATCAGCCCCAGCATTTT.

There are a few counts of this clonotype. This chain connects TRBV11-1 to TRBJ1-2; D may be TRBD1 (6 bases). Germline V gene sequence: CDR1 SGHAT, CDR2 FQDESV (reference sequence). The CDR3 totals 14 residues. The V end was cut by 3 bases, the J end by 7 bases, with 15 bases between. CDR3 sequence reads: CASSFLQGRSGYTF. The CDR3 DNA is TGTGCCAGCAGCTTCCTACAGGGTAGGAGTGGCTACACCTTC.

This clonotype was seen repeatedly, ten times or more. The J gene is TRBJ1-5, the V gene TRBV20-1; the D gene is possibly TRBD1 (5 bases). The CDR3 spans 15 residues. Trimming removed 1 base from V and 3 bases from J, with 13 bases in between. Per the germline V gene, CDR1 is DFQATT and CDR2 is SNEGSKA (reference sequence). CDR3 coding DNA: TGCAGTGCTAGAGGGTCGGGGGAGGACAATCAGCCCCAGCATTTT. Its translation is CSARGSGEDNQPQHF.

This clonotype came up many times. The rearrangement links TRBV20-1 to TRBJ2-2, with D unresolved. Germline CDR1 is DFQATT and CDR2 is SNEGSKA (reference sequence). The CDR3 length is 12 residues. Between the trimmed V and J ends, which lost 0 bases and 8 bases, there was a span of 7 bases. Here the CDR3 reads CSAREKLGELFF. CDR3 sequence (DNA): TGCAGTGCTAGAGAAAAGCTGGGGGAGCTGTTTTTT.

This clonotype was counted only a few times. The gene calls are TRBV7-9 and TRBJ1-4, with no clear D. The V end was cut by 1 base, the J end by 0 bases, with 6 bases between. CDR1 is SEHNR, CDR2 FQNEAQ, per germline (reference sequence). The CDR3 runs to 15 residues. Here the CDR3 reads CASSLGSTTNEKLFF. CDR3 nucleotide sequence: TGTGCCAGCAGCTTAGGGTCAACAACTAATGAAAAACTGTTTTTT.

This clonotype has a count of ten or more. The chain is built from TRBV2 and TRBJ2-1, with 11 nucleotides matching TRBD1. The V and J ends lost 3 bases and 9 bases, in that order; junction bases with no gene match: 7. Germline CDR1 reads SNHLY; CDR2 reads FYNNEI. The CDR3 has 15 amino acids. CDR3 in amino acids: CASSDLGQGVGEQFF. The CDR3 DNA reads as TGTGCCAGCAGTGATTTGGGACAGGGGGTGGGTGAGCAGTTCTTC.

There are a few counts of this clonotype. The V call is TRBV5-1, the J call TRBJ2-7; the D gene is possibly TRBD2 (6 bases). Trimming cost V 0 bases and J 5 bases, with 12 bases left between them. The CDR3 length is 14 residues. Germline V gives CDR1 SGHRS, CDR2 YFSETQ. The DNA for the CDR3 is TGCGCCAGCAGCTTGGGTCTAGCGCGGAACGAGCAGTACTTC. Translation gives CASSLGLARNEQYF.

This clonotype came up a few times. V is TRBV4-2 and J is TRBJ2-5; the match to TRBD2 covers 11 bases. J lost 5 bases, V lost 6 bases, and 8 bases had no gene match. Germline V CDR1 and CDR2: LGHNA, YNFKEQ. There are 15 residues in the CDR3. For the CDR3, the DNA is TGTGCCAGCAGTCAACTAGCGGGAGAAACGGAGACCCAGTACTTC. Translated: CASSQLAGETETQYF.

This clonotype was observed at least ten times. V gene TRBV29-1 combines with J gene TRBJ1-1; D gene uncertain. CDR3 length equals 13 residues. Germline V gene sequence: CDR1 SQVTM, CDR2 ANQGSEA. V lost 3 bases to trimming and J lost 5 bases, with 13 bases between them. The chain's CDR3 is CSVDPGVRTEAFF. The CDR3 bases are TGCAGCGTTGATCCCGGGGTGAGGACTGAAGCTTTCTTT.

V usage is TRBV4-3 and J usage is TRBJ2-3; 7 bases line up with TRBD2. The CDR3 spans 17 residues. Germline loops: CDR1 LGHNA, CDR2 YSLEER. Unmatched junction bases numbered 8, after V lost 0 bases and J lost 2 bases. CDR3 residues: CASSQDPRLAITDTQYF. The CDR3 DNA follows: TGCGCCAGCAGCCAAGATCCCCGACTAGCAATCACAGATACGCAGTATTTT.

The gene calls are TRBV7-6 and TRBJ1-5, with D hard to call. V was clipped by 5 bases and J by 5 bases, with 10 bases between them. CDR1 is SGHVS, CDR2 FNYEAQ, per germline. There are 13 residues in the CDR3. The CDR3: CASSPRNYQPQHF. The CDR3 DNA reads TGTGCCAGCAGCCCCCGAAATTATCAGCCCCAGCATTTT.

This clonotype has at least ten counts. For the CDR3, the DNA is TGTGCCAGCAGCTTAGAAGCAGGGCGCCAGGACGAGCAGTACTTC. This gives the protein CASSLEAGRQDEQYF. The chain recombines TRBV11-1 with TRBJ2-7; possible D gene TRBD1, 5 bases. Trimming left V 1 base short and J 5 bases short, with 15 bases between. The germline V gene encodes CDR1 SGHAT and CDR2 FQDESV (reference sequence). The CDR3 runs to 15 residues.

This clonotype was detected ten times or more. The V gene is TRBV12-3 or TRBV12-4, the J gene TRBJ2-5; D not resolved. This CDR3 spans 11 amino acids. The V and J ends lost 6 bases and 5 bases respectively, with 7 bases between them. The CDR3 DNA is TGTGCCAGCAGGATTGGGGAGACCCAGTACTTC. Translating gives CASRIGETQYF.

In its sample, this clonotype was seen many times. The V call is TRBV29-1, the J call TRBJ2-1, with 12 bases identical to TRBD2. CDR3 size: 15 residues. With 3 bases clipped from V and 10 bases from J, the junction kept 10 bases outside the gene matches. Looked up from germline, CDR1 is SQVTM and CDR2 is ANQGSEA. CDR3 sequence reads: CSVEASGRARGEQFF. The CDR3 bases are TGCAGCGTTGAGGCTAGCGGGAGGGCCAGGGGAGAGCAGTTCTTC.

The J gene is TRBJ2-1, the V gene TRBV2; D gene uncertain. Germline V lookup: CDR1 SNHLY, CDR2 FYNNEI. The CDR3 runs to 14 residues. V lost 4 bases, J lost 9 bases, and 16 bases lay in between. The CDR3 loop reads CASSVGLDLGEQFF. The CDR3, as DNA: TGTGCCAGCAGTGTAGGGTTGGATTTGGGTGAGCAGTTCTTC.

The V gene is TRBV12-3 or TRBV12-4, the J gene TRBJ2-1; the D gene could be TRBD1 or TRBD2 (5 bases each). The CDR3 contains 12 residues. Deletions cut 8 bases from V and 10 bases from J, with 15 bases between. The CDR3 spells CASLNGASEQFF. The CDR3, as DNA: TGTGCCAGCCTAAACGGGGCAAGCGAGCAGTTCTTC.

This clonotype was recorded a few times. The rearrangement links TRBV4-3 to TRBJ2-1, with D perhaps TRBD2 (6 bases). Trimming took 0 bases from V and 2 from J, leaving 11 bases between them. In germline, CDR1 is LGHNA, CDR2 YSLEER. The CDR3 loop spans 16 amino acids. The CDR3 sequence is CASSQDSGRTYNEQFF. The CDR3 DNA follows: TGCGCCAGCAGCCAAGATAGCGGCCGAACCTACAATGAGCAGTTCTTC.

At least ten counts were recorded for this clonotype. The chain joins TRBV3-1 to TRBJ1-1, with 8 bases that match TRBD1. Trimming at V came to 10 bases and at J to 3 bases, leaving 7 bases not matched to a gene. The CDR3 is made up of 13 amino acids. CDR1 LGHDT and CDR2 YNNKEL come from the germline V gene (reference sequence). The CDR3 nucleotides read TGTGCCACCACAACAGGGGGTGACACTGAAGCTTTCTTT. Encoded protein: CATTTGGDTEAFF.

There are many counts of this clonotype. V usage is TRBV11-2 and J usage is TRBJ2-1; 14 positions agree with TRBD2. Germline V lookup: CDR1 SGHAT, CDR2 FQNNGV. CDR3 size: 18 residues. Trimming removed 4 bases from V and 6 bases from J; junction bases left unmatched: 11. The CDR3 is CASSSTGTSGSPGNEQFF. The CDR3 DNA reads TGTGCCAGCAGCTCCACCGGGACTAGCGGGAGCCCCGGCAATGAGCAGTTCTTC.

This clonotype was found a few times. As DNA, the CDR3 is TGTGCCAGTAGTATTCGCCCCCGGGCGGGAGGGCTACGGCAGTTCTTC. Its protein product is CASSIRPRAGGLRQFF. This rearrangement joins TRBV19 to TRBJ2-1; the match to TRBD2 covers 9 bases. The trim removed 3 bases at V and 12 bases at J, leaving 15 bases unmatched. Germline values: CDR1 LNHDA, CDR2 SQIVND (reference sequence). The CDR3 runs 16 residues.

This clonotype was observed many times. This chain uses TRBV2 with TRBJ2-3; D is undetermined. Germline lookup yields CDR1 SNHLY and CDR2 FYNNEI. CDR3 size: 12 residues. The V end lost 2 bases, the J end lost 4 bases, and 4 bases lay between the germline ends. The CDR3 DNA reads TGTGCCAGCAGTGAATGGTCAGATACGCAGTATTTT. This gives the protein CASSEWSDTQYF.

This clonotype was detected only a few times. DNA for the CDR3: TGCGCCAGCAGCCAAGATCGGCTAGCGGGTCCTAGAACATACAATGAGCAGTTCTTC. It is translated as CASSQDRLAGPRTYNEQFF. The chain links TRBV4-3 to TRBJ2-1, with TRBD2 matching over 8 bases. Germline V gene lookup returns CDR1 LGHNA and CDR2 YSLEER. V dropped 0 bases and J dropped 4; count of bases not matched to a gene: 14. The CDR3 consists of 19 residues.

As regards this clonotype: One junction end does not reproduce the germline sequence, and a read error may be involved. This rearrangement joins TRBV6-1 to TRBJ2-2; D possibly uses TRBD1 or TRBD2 (5 bases each). Germline V CDR1 and CDR2: MNHNS, SASEGT. The CDR3 is made up of 18 amino acids. CDR3 in amino acids: CTSSQKEGPSRYTGELFF. The CDR3 DNA sequence: TGTACCAGCAGCCAAAAAGAGGGGCCCTCTAGGTACACCGGGGAGCTGTTTTTT.